These 11 T cell receptor beta chains were all obtained from the same sample, sequenced in a study of regulatory T cells in long-lasting Graves disease. Sequencing libraries for TCR beta were prepared with iRepertoire HTBI primers and Arm-PCR of CDR3 regions. TCRdb independently ran MiXCR on the multiplex PCR reads; one entry per CDR3 protein. The table shows 300,000 to 500,000 distinct CDR3 sequences, with less than 25% occurring only once. The time point is: persistent/refractory GD, antithyroid drugs over 5 years with positive TRAb. Extracted PBMC RNA gave rise to the TCR library. Sequenced here: peripheral blood mononuclear cells (PBMCs), sampled when the disease was refractory, from a patient treated with antithyroid drugs. These receptors all stem from a female donor with Graves disease.

Comment on this clonotype: Likely a read error: the CDR3 ends without its conserved phenylalanine or tryptophan. The chain joins TRBV20-1 to TRBJ2-5, with 12 bases that match TRBD2. The ends lost 5 bases at V and 1 base at J; junction bases unmatched: 11. Germline CDR1 reads DFQATT; CDR2 reads SNEGSKA (reference sequence). This CDR3 is built from 17 residues. CDR3 coding DNA: TGCAGTGCTGCGGGGGAGGCGGGACTAGCGGGCCAAGAGACCCAGTACTAC. Translating gives CSAAGEAGLAGQETQYY.

This clonotype appeared a few times. The chain links TRBV27 to TRBJ1-2, with unresolved D. There are 15 residues in the CDR3. Germline CDR1 and CDR2: MNHEY and SMNVEV (reference sequence). Trimming shortened V by 1 base and J by 8 bases, and 17 bases separated the two germline ends. The DNA of the CDR3 is TGTGCCAGCAGTTTATGGGTGGGAGACCCTCGGGGCTACACCTTC. Encoded protein: CASSLWVGDPRGYTF.

The chain carries TRBV30 and TRBJ1-5; no firm D call. Trimming removed 7 bases at V and 7 bases at J, with 14 bases between. The CDR3 has 12 amino acids. The germline CDR1 and CDR2 sequences are GTSNPN and SVGIG (reference sequence). CDR3 region: CASSTTSQPQHF. The CDR3 DNA is TGTGCCTCCTCGACAACATCCCAGCCCCAGCATTTT.

Ten or more counts support this clonotype. The chain couples TRBV11-2 to TRBJ2-5, with D maybe TRBD1 (6 bases). V lost 2 bases and J lost 3, with 19 bases in between. The germline gives CDR1 SGHAT, CDR2 FQNNGV. The CDR3 spans 17 residues. DNA for the CDR3: TGTGCCAGCAGCTTATTCCCGGGGACAAATATCGAAGAGACCCAGTACTTC. Its protein product is CASSLFPGTNIEETQYF.

A remark on this clonotype: The CDR3 does not end in the conserved phenylalanine or tryptophan, so this is likely a read error. The chain has TRBV19 and TRBJ1-1; no firm D call. CDR1 is LNHDA, CDR2 SQIVND, per germline (reference sequence). This CDR3 has 14 amino acids. V lost 3 bases and J lost 0, with 8 bases in between. The CDR3: CASSIPVMNTEAFL. The CDR3 nucleotides read TGTGCCAGTAGTATTCCAGTCATGAACACTGAAGCTTTCCTT.

This chain joins TRBV2 and TRBJ2-1; 11 nucleotides agree with TRBD2. The CDR3 runs to 17 residues. Germline V CDR1 and CDR2: SNHLY, FYNNEI. Trimming at V came to 5 bases and at J to 10 bases, leaving 16 bases not matched to a gene. The DNA of the CDR3 is TGTGCCAGCAGTACCCTCCCCACTAGCGGGAGTCGGGGGGAGCAGTTCTTC. It translates to CASSTLPTSGSRGEQFF.

V gene TRBV7-8 combines with J gene TRBJ2-1, with 11 bases matching TRBD1. CDR3 length equals 16 residues. Unmatched junction bases numbered 8, after V lost 5 bases and J lost 5 bases. Germline CDR1 is SGHVS and CDR2 is FQNEAQ. The CDR3: CASSAPGQGGHNEQFF. In DNA form, the CDR3 reads TGTGCCAGCAGCGCACCGGGACAGGGGGGGCACAATGAGCAGTTCTTC.

This clonotype has at least ten counts. This sequence joins TRBV11-2 and TRBJ1-5; 8 bases agree with TRBD1. Unmatched junction bases numbered 7, after V lost 3 bases and J lost 6 bases. The CDR3 has 15 residues. Germline lookup yields CDR1 SGHAT and CDR2 FQNNGV. The chain's CDR3 is CASSFQGAPGQPQHF. In DNA form, the CDR3 reads TGTGCCAGCAGCTTCCAGGGGGCTCCAGGTCAGCCCCAGCATTTT.

There are many counts of this clonotype. This sequence joins TRBV7-8 and TRBJ2-5, with a weak D call TRBD1 (6 bases). The CDR3 runs to 14 residues. V lost 3 bases and J lost 2, with 10 bases in between. Germline CDR1 reads SGHVS; CDR2 reads FQNEAQ. The CDR3 here is CASSFPDRQETQYF. The CDR3 nucleotides are TGTGCCAGCAGCTTTCCGGACAGACAAGAGACCCAGTACTTC.

This sequence joins TRBV6-1 and TRBJ1-2; D is uncertain. Trimming took 7 bases from V and 8 from J, leaving 17 bases between them. Germline assignment: CDR1 MNHNS and CDR2 SASEGT. CDR3 length: 13 residues. Here the CDR3 reads CASTISTTSGYTF. In DNA, the CDR3 is TGTGCCAGCACGATTTCCACGACGTCGGGCTACACCTTC.

This clonotype appeared many times. The chain uses TRBV6-1 and TRBJ1-2; 10 bases align to TRBD1. This CDR3 is 15 amino acids long. The V gene end was trimmed by 5 bases and the J gene end by 6 bases; junction bases not matched to a gene: 9. The germline V gene has CDR1 MNHNS and CDR2 SASEGT. The CDR3 DNA follows: TGTGCCAGCAGTCGTACTGACAGGGGGCTGGATGGCTACACCTTC. Translating gives CASSRTDRGLDGYTF.